This T cell receptor beta chain was documented in a study of T cells in Graves' hyperthyroidism and ophthalmopathy. Researchers took RNA transcripts and amplified the TCR beta CDR3 regions from them. The HTBI set primed first-round TCR CDR3 RT-PCR. Each CDR3 protein gets one entry after TCRdb re-called the multiplex PCR reads with MiXCR. This table holds almost 350,000 distinct CDR3 sequences, 15% to 20% found once. Uncontrolled infections, other autoimmune diseases, pregnancy or lactation led to exclusion of patients. Per germline, CDR1 MNHNS and CDR2 SASEGT. Trimming left V 7 bases short and J 5 bases short, with 8 bases between. CDR3 length: 11 residues.

J is TRBJ2-5 and V is TRBV6-1; D gene ambiguous. The sequence was collected from a woman in her 40s with Graves' ophthalmopathy. What was sequenced was blood. The CDR3 bases are TGTGCCAGCACCCAGCGTGAGACCCAGTACTTC. This gives the protein CASTQRETQYF.